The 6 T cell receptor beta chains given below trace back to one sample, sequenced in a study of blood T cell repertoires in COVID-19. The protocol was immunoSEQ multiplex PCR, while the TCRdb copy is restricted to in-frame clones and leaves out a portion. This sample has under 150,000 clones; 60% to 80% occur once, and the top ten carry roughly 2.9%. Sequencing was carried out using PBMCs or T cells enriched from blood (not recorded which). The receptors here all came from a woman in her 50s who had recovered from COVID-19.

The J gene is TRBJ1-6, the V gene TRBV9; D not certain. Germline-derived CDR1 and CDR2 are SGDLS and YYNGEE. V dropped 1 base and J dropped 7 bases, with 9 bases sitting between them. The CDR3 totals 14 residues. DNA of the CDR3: TGTGCCAGCAGCGTAATAGCCGAGAATTCACCCCTCCACTTT. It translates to CASSVIAENSPLHF.

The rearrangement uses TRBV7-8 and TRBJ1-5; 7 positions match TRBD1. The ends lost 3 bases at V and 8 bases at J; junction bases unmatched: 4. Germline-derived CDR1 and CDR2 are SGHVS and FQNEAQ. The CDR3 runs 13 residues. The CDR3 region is CASSFDREKPQHF. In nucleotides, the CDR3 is TGTGCCAGCAGCTTCGACAGGGAGAAGCCCCAGCATTTT.

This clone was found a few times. CDR3 residues: CASSSGRGYNEQFF. For the CDR3, the DNA is TGCGCCAGCAGCAGCGGGAGGGGGTACAATGAGCAGTTCTTC. The chain combines TRBV10-2 with TRBJ2-1; 10 bases fit TRBD2. This CDR3 is 14 amino acids long. Germline CDR1 is WSHSY and CDR2 is SAAADI. Trimming removed 6 bases from V and 4 bases from J; junction bases left unmatched: 3.

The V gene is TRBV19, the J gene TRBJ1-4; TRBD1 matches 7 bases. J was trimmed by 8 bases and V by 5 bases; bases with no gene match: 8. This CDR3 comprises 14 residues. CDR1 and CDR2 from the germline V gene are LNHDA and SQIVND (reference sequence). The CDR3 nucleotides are TGTGCCAGTAGTCCTGACAGGGAGGTCGAAAAACTGTTTTTT. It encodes CASSPDREVEKLFF.

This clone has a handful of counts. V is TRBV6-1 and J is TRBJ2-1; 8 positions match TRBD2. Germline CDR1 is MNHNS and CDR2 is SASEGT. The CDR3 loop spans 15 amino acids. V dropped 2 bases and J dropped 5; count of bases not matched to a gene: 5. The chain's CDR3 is CASSEIAGYHNEQFF. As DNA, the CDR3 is TGTGCCAGCAGTGAAATAGCGGGGTACCACAATGAGCAGTTCTTC.

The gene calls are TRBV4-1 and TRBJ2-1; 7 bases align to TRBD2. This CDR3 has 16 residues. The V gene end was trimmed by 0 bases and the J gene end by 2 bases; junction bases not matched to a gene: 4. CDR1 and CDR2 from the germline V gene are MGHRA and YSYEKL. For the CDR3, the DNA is TGCGCCAGCAGCCAAGATCAGAGCGGGGCCTACAATGAGCAGTTCTTC. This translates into CASSQDQSGAYNEQFF.